This T cell receptor (beta chain) stems from a study of blood T cell repertoires in COVID-19. About the research overall: COVID-19 samples collected from the United States, Italy and Spain covered acute and convalescent phases. In each case, the material was cDNA or gDNA derived from T cells, B-cell-depleted T cells, or PBMCs.

In the source study's methods: Amplifying reference gene primers gave estimates of nucleated cell counts. The assay was immunoSEQ multiplex PCR, and TCRdb's table has in-frame clones only and misses some. For V, J and clone size, that table is used; D and trimming come from the DNA. The sample holds about 120,000 clones; roughly 82% are singletons and the top ten take 12%. CDR1 and CDR2 (germline): SGHRS, YFSETQ. V lost 3 bases, J lost 3 bases, and 8 bases stayed unmatched. This CDR3 has 16 residues. Sequencing was carried out using peripheral blood. The clonotype comes from a human donor in a cohort sampled during active COVID-19. J is TRBJ2-5 and V is TRBV5-1, with TRBD2 matching 10 bases. The CDR3 DNA reads TGCGCCAGCAGCTATACTAGCGGGGCCATAGAAGAGACCCAGTACTTC. Translation: CASSYTSGAIEETQYF.